A selection of T cell receptor beta chains follows, all from one sample in a study of early T cells in non-severe SARS-CoV-2 infection. TCRdb processed the 5' RACE reads anew with MiXCR; each CDR3 protein has one entry. The table records around 50,000 distinct CDR3 sequences, roughly 12% of them present only once. Sequences were obtained from whole blood. These receptors originate from an adult who was a healthcare worker with PCR-confirmed SARS-CoV-2 infection or an uninfected control (not recorded which). The CDR3 runs from the conserved cysteine through the conserved F or W. The D gene is left open where the match is weak. Some rows have no size entry. The others give once, few or many, or a class for an expanded clone.

CDR3nt,CDR3aa,v_gene,abundance,d_gene,j_gene
TGTGCCAGTAGTCTGCAGCTCTATCAGCCCCAGCATTTT,CASSLQLYQPQHF,TRBV19,-,-,TRBJ1-5
TGTGCCAGCAGCTTACAAGGGAATCCCGCCGCGGGTGAAAAACTGTTTTTT,CASSLQGNPAAGEKLFF,TRBV7-8,many,-,TRBJ1-4
TGTGCCAGCAGTTCCGGCGGCAGGACCGGGGAGCTGTTTTTT,CASSSGGRTGELFF,TRBV27,few,-,TRBJ2-2
TGTGCCAGCAGTTTGGACCCACTGGTTTACGAGCAGTACTTC,CASSLDPLVYEQYF,TRBV6-5,many,-,TRBJ2-7
TGCAGCGTTCAGGGCGGTTATGGCTACACCTTC,CSVQGGYGYTF,TRBV29-1,many,-,TRBJ1-2
TGTGCCAGCGGGGGCTCGAACACTGAAGCTTTCTTT,CASGGSNTEAFF,TRBV7-3,many,-,TRBJ1-1
TGTGCCAGCTCACCAAGGCAGGGAGGCACAGATACGCAGTATTTT,CASSPRQGGTDTQYF,TRBV18,many,-,TRBJ2-3
TGTGCCATCAGCGCCTTCCCCCACTATGGCTACACCTTC,CAISAFPHYGYTF,TRBV10-3,-,-,TRBJ1-2
TGTGCCAGCAGCTCTACCCCCCGGACGAACACTGAAGCTTTCTTT,CASSSTPRTNTEAFF,TRBV13,many,-,TRBJ1-1
TGTGCCAGCAGCTACAGACAGGGCCAAGAGACCCAGTACTTC,CASSYRQGQETQYF,TRBV11-3,many,TRBD1,TRBJ2-5
TGTGCCAGCGGGTCCTCCTACAATGAGCAGTTCTTC,CASGSSYNEQFF,TRBV27,few,-,TRBJ2-1
TGTGCTAGTGGTCCCGGACTAGCGGGGCACACCGGGGAGCTGTTTTTT,CASGPGLAGHTGELFF,TRBV12-5,many,TRBD2,TRBJ2-2
TGTGCCAGCAGCTTAGACTGGAATTCCTACGAGCAGTACTTC,CASSLDWNSYEQYF,TRBV7-2,few,-,TRBJ2-7
TGTGCCAGCAAGCAAAGTAGTACTGGGGCCAACGTCCTGACTTTC,CASKQSSTGANVLTF,TRBV2,many,-,TRBJ2-6
TGTGCCAGCAGCTTAGCTCCGGACAGGGGATACGAGCAGTACTTC,CASSLAPDRGYEQYF,TRBV7-9,many,TRBD1,TRBJ2-7
TGCAGTGCTAGAAGCCAGCGGGAGTTGAACACCGGGGAGCTGTTTTTT,CSARSQRELNTGELFF,TRBV20-1,-,TRBD2,TRBJ2-2
TGTGCCAGCAGCGTGTCGGCCAAAAACATTCAGTACTTC,CASSVSAKNIQYF,TRBV11-2,many,-,TRBJ2-4
TGTGCCAGCAGCCAAGGGCGACTAGCGGTCACAGATACGCAGTATTTT,CASSQGRLAVTDTQYF,TRBV4-2,many,TRBD2,TRBJ2-3
TGTGCCAGCAGTCCGGGGAGCCGCACAGATACGCAGTATTTT,CASSPGSRTDTQYF,TRBV6-1,few,-,TRBJ2-3
TGTGCCAGCAGCCAAGACCGGGGATCCTACAATGAGCAGTTCTTC,CASSQDRGSYNEQFF,TRBV3-1,many,-,TRBJ2-1
TGTGCCATAGCAGGGCCCTACGAGCAGTACTTC,CAIAGPYEQYF,TRBV28,few,-,TRBJ2-7
TGTGCCAGCAGCTTAGAAAGGGGTACCCTCTACAATGAGCAGTTCTTC,CASSLERGTLYNEQFF,TRBV7-2,-,-,TRBJ2-1
TGTGCCAGCTCACCACCGGGCCCTGCGATCGGGGAGCTGTTTTTT,CASSPPGPAIGELFF,TRBV18,few,-,TRBJ2-2
TGTGCCAGTAGTAAGGGAAGATCCTACAATGAGCAGTTCTTC,CASSKGRSYNEQFF,TRBV19,many,-,TRBJ2-1
TGTGCCAGCAGTGAACTTCAGGAAAAATCACATAGCAATCAGCCCCAGCATTTT,CASSELQEKSHSNQPQHF,TRBV6-1,many,-,TRBJ1-5
TGTGCCAGCAATGGACAGGGGAGTGAAAAACTGTTTTTT,CASNGQGSEKLFF,TRBV2,-,TRBD1,TRBJ1-4
TGTGCCAGCAGCCAGAACGGAGCCAAAAACATTCAGTACTTC,CASSQNGAKNIQYF,TRBV28,-,-,TRBJ2-4
TGTGCCAGCAGTGAAACCCCTGGGACTGATACCTACGAGCAGTACTTC,CASSETPGTDTYEQYF,TRBV2,many,-,TRBJ2-7
TGTGCCAGCAGTCCCGGGGCAGGGAATTCACCCCTCCACTTT,CASSPGAGNSPLHF,TRBV28,many,-,TRBJ1-6
TGCAGCGGCTTACAGGCTATGATTCAGAATGAGCAGTTCTTC,CSGLQAMIQNEQFF,TRBV29-1,few,-,TRBJ2-1
TGTGCCAGCAGCTTAAGGGGGATAGCGGGAGTTTATGTTGAGCAGTTCTTC,CASSLRGIAGVYVEQFF,TRBV7-2,-,TRBD2,TRBJ2-1
TGTGCCAGCAGCCAAGGGAGGGGTGCCTATGGCTACACCTTC,CASSQGRGAYGYTF,TRBV14,many,-,TRBJ1-2
TGTGCCAGTACCCCGGGACAGGGGTGGAGGGAGCTGTTTTTT,CASTPGQGWRELFF,TRBV19,-,TRBD1,TRBJ2-2
TGTGCCAGCTCCAGGACAGGGGATGAAAAACTGTTTTTT,CASSRTGDEKLFF,TRBV6-5,-,TRBD1,TRBJ1-4
TGTGCCAGCAGCTCGGGACGGAATAATTCACCCCTCCACTTT,CASSSGRNNSPLHF,TRBV11-2,many,-,TRBJ1-6
TGCAGTGCTAGGGGCCAGGGCCCTTATGGCTACACCTTC,CSARGQGPYGYTF,TRBV20-1,many,-,TRBJ1-2
TGTGCCTGGGCCCACTATTTGAACACTGAAGCTTTCTTT,CAWAHYLNTEAFF,TRBV30,-,-,TRBJ1-1
TGTGCCAGCAGCTTAGGAATAGGGGGGAGAACAGATACGCAGTATTTT,CASSLGIGGRTDTQYF,TRBV11-3,many,-,TRBJ2-3
TGCGCCAGCAGCTCCTTGGGTGGGCAGGAAGCTTTCTTT,CASSSLGGQEAFF,TRBV5-1,many,-,TRBJ1-1